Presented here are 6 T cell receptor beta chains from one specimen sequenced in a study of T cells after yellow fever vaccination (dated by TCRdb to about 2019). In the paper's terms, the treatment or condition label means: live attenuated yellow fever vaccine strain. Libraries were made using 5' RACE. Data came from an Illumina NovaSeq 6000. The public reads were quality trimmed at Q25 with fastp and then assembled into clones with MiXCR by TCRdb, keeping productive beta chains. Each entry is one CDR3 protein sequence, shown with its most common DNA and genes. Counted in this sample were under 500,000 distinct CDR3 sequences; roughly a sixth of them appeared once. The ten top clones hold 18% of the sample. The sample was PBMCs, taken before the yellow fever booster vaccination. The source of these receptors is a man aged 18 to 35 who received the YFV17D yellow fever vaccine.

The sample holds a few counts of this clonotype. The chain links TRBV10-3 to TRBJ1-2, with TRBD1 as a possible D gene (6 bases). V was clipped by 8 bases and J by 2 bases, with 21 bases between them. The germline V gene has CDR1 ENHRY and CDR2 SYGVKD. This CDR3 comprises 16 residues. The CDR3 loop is CAIPAQQGPGNYGYTF. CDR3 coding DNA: TGTGCCATCCCAGCCCAGCAGGGGCCGGGGAACTATGGCTACACCTTC.

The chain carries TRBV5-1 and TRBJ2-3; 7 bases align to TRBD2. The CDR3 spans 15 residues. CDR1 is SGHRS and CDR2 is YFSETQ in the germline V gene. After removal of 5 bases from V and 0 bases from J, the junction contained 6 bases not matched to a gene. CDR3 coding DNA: TGCGCCAGCAGGGCTGGGGGGGTGAGCACAGATACGCAGTATTTT. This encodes CASRAGGVSTDTQYF.

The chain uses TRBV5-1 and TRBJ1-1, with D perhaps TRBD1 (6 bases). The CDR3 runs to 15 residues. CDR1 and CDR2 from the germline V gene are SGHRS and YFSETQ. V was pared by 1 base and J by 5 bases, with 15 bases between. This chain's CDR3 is CASSLIPGARTEAFF. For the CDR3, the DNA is TGCGCCAGCAGCTTGATTCCGGGGGCACGGACTGAAGCTTTCTTT.

Here the CDR3 DNA reads TGCGCCAGCAGCTGGGGGACAGGGGTGGTGTACACTGAAGCTTTCTTT. Amino acids: CASSWGTGVVYTEAFF. The rearrangement joins TRBV5-1 to TRBJ1-1, with 10 bases that match TRBD1. The CDR3 contains 16 residues. CDR1 is SGHRS, CDR2 YFSETQ, per germline. Losses at the gene ends were 3 bases for V and 3 bases for J; bases not matched to a gene: 8.

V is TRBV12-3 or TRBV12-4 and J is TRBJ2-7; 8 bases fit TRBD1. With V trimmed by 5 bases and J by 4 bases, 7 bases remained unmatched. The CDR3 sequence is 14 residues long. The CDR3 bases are TGTGCCAGCAGTCATCCAGGGGGCTTATACGAGCAGTACTTC. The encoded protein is CASSHPGGLYEQYF.

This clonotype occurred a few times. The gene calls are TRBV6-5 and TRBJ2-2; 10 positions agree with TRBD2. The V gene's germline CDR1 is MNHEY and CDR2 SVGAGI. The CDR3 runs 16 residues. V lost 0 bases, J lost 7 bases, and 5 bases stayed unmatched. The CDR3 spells CASSYSSGGAIGELFF. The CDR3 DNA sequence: TGTGCCAGCAGTTACTCGAGCGGGGGGGCGATCGGGGAGCTGTTTTTT.